The rows below give T cell receptor beta chains drawn from one sample of a study of blood T cell repertoires in COVID-19. Clones were read by immunoSEQ multiplex PCR, and TCRdb kept only the in-frame ones, dropping some. Of 150,000 to 200,000 clones listed, approximately 86% were seen once; the top ten hold roughly 8.2%. The specimen sequenced was peripheral blood. These receptors all come from a man aged 55 to 69 with acute or convalescent COVID-19. CDR3s include the opening cysteine and the closing phenylalanine or tryptophan. D genes are given only for firm matches. Size is omitted from some rows. Given values are once, few, many or a class for expanded clones.

d_gene: TRBD2
v_gene: TRBV4-2
abundance: .
j_gene: TRBJ2-7
CDR3aa: CASSQDQLAGDSEQYF
CDR3nt: TGTGCCAGCAGCCAAGACCAACTAGCGGGAGATAGCGAGCAGTACTTC

d_gene: .
v_gene: TRBV24-1
abundance: once
j_gene: TRBJ2-3
CDR3aa: CATSDAVKQGFGTDTQYF
CDR3nt: TGTGCCACCAGTGACGCCGTAAAACAGGGATTCGGCACAGATACGCAGTATTTT

d_gene: TRBD1
v_gene: TRBV19
abundance: .
j_gene: TRBJ1-6
CDR3aa: CASNRGSNNSPLHF
CDR3nt: TGTGCCAGTAACAGGGGGTCCAATAATTCACCCCTCCACTTT

d_gene: .
v_gene: TRBV5-1
abundance: .
j_gene: TRBJ2-3
CDR3aa: CASSLEGDNTQYF
CDR3nt: TGCGCCAGCAGCTTGGAGGGGGACAATACGCAGTATTTT

d_gene: TRBD1
v_gene: TRBV5-1
abundance: .
j_gene: TRBJ1-2
CDR3aa: CASSVTGGGYGYTF
CDR3nt: TGCGCCAGCAGCGTGACAGGGGGCGGGTATGGCTACACCTTC

d_gene: TRBD1
v_gene: TRBV2
abundance: .
j_gene: TRBJ1-1
CDR3aa: CASTGTGNTEAFF
CDR3nt: TGTGCCAGCACTGGGACAGGGAACACTGAAGCTTTCTTT

d_gene: TRBD1
v_gene: TRBV7-6
abundance: .
j_gene: TRBJ2-5
CDR3aa: CASSPLNRDRYYQETQYF
CDR3nt: TGTGCCAGCAGCCCTCTGAATAGGGACAGGTACTACCAAGAGACCCAGTACTTC

d_gene: TRBD1
v_gene: TRBV18
abundance: .
j_gene: TRBJ2-2
CDR3aa: CASSPRTGINTGELFF
CDR3nt: TGTGCCAGCTCACCTCGGACAGGCATAAACACCGGGGAGCTGTTTTTT

d_gene: TRBD1
v_gene: TRBV20-1
abundance: .
j_gene: TRBJ1-1
CDR3aa: CSARQGAEAFF
CDR3nt: TGCAGTGCTAGGCAGGGGGCTGAAGCTTTCTTT

d_gene: TRBD1
v_gene: TRBV4-1
abundance: .
j_gene: TRBJ1-5
CDR3aa: CASSAGTGSSQPQHF
CDR3nt: TGCGCCAGCAGCGCCGGGACAGGGAGCTCTCAGCCCCAGCATTTT

d_gene: TRBD1
v_gene: TRBV5-4
abundance: many
j_gene: TRBJ1-2
CDR3aa: CASSWDSHNYGYTF
CDR3nt: TGTGCCAGCAGTTGGGACAGCCATAACTATGGCTACACCTTC

d_gene: .
v_gene: TRBV24-1
abundance: .
j_gene: TRBJ1-5
CDR3aa: CATSDGGLPSAQHF
CDR3nt: TGTGCCACCAGTGATGGGGGACTGCCTTCAGCCCAGCATTTT

d_gene: .
v_gene: TRBV3-1/TRBV3-2
abundance: .
j_gene: TRBJ1-4
CDR3aa: CASSSRATNEKLFF
CDR3nt: TGTGCCAGCAGCTCCCGGGCAACTAATGAAAAACTGTTTTTT

d_gene: TRBD2
v_gene: TRBV7-2
abundance: .
j_gene: TRBJ2-5
CDR3aa: CASSLGRTSGQETQYF
CDR3nt: TGTGCCAGCAGCTTAGGAAGGACTAGCGGGCAAGAGACCCAGTACTTC

d_gene: TRBD2
v_gene: TRBV4-2
abundance: .
j_gene: TRBJ2-7
CDR3aa: CASSQQHSGRGSYEQYF
CDR3nt: TGTGCCAGCAGCCAACAACATAGCGGGAGAGGGTCCTACGAGCAGTACTTC

d_gene: .
v_gene: TRBV28
abundance: .
j_gene: TRBJ1-5
CDR3aa: CASLTGNGNQPQHF
CDR3nt: TGTGCCAGTTTAACAGGGAATGGCAATCAGCCCCAGCATTTT

d_gene: .
v_gene: TRBV9
abundance: .
j_gene: TRBJ2-7
CDR3aa: CASSTSGYEQYF
CDR3nt: TGTGCCAGCAGTACGAGCGGGTACGAGCAGTACTTC

d_gene: .
v_gene: TRBV3-1/TRBV3-2
abundance: few
j_gene: TRBJ2-5
CDR3aa: CASSQDPLQGRETQYF
CDR3nt: TGTGCCAGCAGCCAAGATCCCCTGCAGGGTAGAGAGACCCAGTACTTC

d_gene: .
v_gene: TRBV6-4
abundance: .
j_gene: TRBJ2-3
CDR3aa: CASSEKVAGTDTQYF
CDR3nt: TGTGCCAGCAGTGAGAAGGTGGCAGGGACAGATACGCAGTATTTT

d_gene: .
v_gene: TRBV2
abundance: .
j_gene: TRBJ1-5
CDR3aa: CASRGGYGGQPQHF
CDR3nt: TGTGCCAGCAGGGGAGGGTATGGCGGTCAGCCCCAGCATTTT

d_gene: .
v_gene: TRBV12-3/TRBV12-4
abundance: .
j_gene: TRBJ2-7
CDR3aa: CASKTPRTPTQYF
CDR3nt: TGTGCCAGCAAAACGCCCCGAACCCCTACTCAGTACTTC

d_gene: .
v_gene: TRBV28
abundance: once
j_gene: TRBJ2-5
CDR3aa: CATTTGQETQYF
CDR3nt: TGTGCCACAACCACGGGACAAGAGACCCAGTACTTC

d_gene: TRBD1
v_gene: TRBV29-1
abundance: .
j_gene: TRBJ1-2
CDR3aa: CSVEFPGGYGYTF
CDR3nt: TGCAGCGTTGAATTCCCAGGGGGCTATGGCTACACCTTC

d_gene: TRBD1
v_gene: TRBV11-2
abundance: .
j_gene: TRBJ2-5
CDR3aa: CASSFTGVVETQYF
CDR3nt: TGTGCCAGCAGCTTTACAGGGGTGGTAGAGACCCAGTACTTC

d_gene: .
v_gene: TRBV2
abundance: .
j_gene: TRBJ1-5
CDR3aa: CASSVDQPQHF
CDR3nt: TGTGCCAGCAGTGTAGATCAGCCCCAGCATTTT

d_gene: TRBD1
v_gene: TRBV27
abundance: .
j_gene: TRBJ1-6
CDR3aa: CASSARRTGINSPLHF
CDR3nt: TGTGCCAGCAGTGCTCGCCGGACAGGGATTAATTCACCCCTCCACTTT

d_gene: .
v_gene: TRBV9
abundance: .
j_gene: TRBJ2-7
CDR3aa: CASSASSAITYEQYF
CDR3nt: TGTGCCAGCAGCGCATCTAGCGCGATCACCTACGAGCAGTACTTC

d_gene: TRBD1
v_gene: TRBV18
abundance: .
j_gene: TRBJ2-7
CDR3aa: CASSRPGQTYEQYF
CDR3nt: TGTGCCAGCTCACGGCCGGGACAGACCTACGAGCAGTACTTC

d_gene: .
v_gene: TRBV19
abundance: .
j_gene: TRBJ2-3
CDR3aa: CASSIGGAPDTQYF
CDR3nt: TGTGCCAGTAGTATTGGTGGGGCCCCGGATACGCAGTATTTT